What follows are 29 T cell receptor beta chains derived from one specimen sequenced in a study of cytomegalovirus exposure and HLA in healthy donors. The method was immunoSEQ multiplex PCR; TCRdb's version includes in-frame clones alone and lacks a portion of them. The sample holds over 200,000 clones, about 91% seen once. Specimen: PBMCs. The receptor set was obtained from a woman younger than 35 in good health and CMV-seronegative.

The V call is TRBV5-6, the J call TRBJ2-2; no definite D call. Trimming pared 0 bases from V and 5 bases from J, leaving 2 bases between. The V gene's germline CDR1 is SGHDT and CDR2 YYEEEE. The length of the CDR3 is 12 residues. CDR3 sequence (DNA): TGTGCCAGCAGCTTGGCTACCGGGGAGCTGTTTTTT. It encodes CASSLATGELFF.

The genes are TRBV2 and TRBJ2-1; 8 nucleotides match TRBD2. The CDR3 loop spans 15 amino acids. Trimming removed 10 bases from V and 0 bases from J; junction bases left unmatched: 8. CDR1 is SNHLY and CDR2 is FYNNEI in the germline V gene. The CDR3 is CATRYSGNSYNEQFF. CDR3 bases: TGTGCCACCAGGTATAGCGGGAACTCCTACAATGAGCAGTTCTTC.

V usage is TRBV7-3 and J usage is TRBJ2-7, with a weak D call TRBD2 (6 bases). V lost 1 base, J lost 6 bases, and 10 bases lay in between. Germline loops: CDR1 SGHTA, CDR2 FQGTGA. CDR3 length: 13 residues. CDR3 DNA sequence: TGTGCCAGCAGCTTAAACGGGGGTGGCGAGCAGTACTTC. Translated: CASSLNGGGEQYF.

The CDR3 coding sequence is TGCGCCAGCAGCTTGAATGGGGGGGCTTTTAATGAAAAACTGTTTTTT. Its translation: CASSLNGGAFNEKLFF. This chain joins TRBV5-1 and TRBJ1-4, with D perhaps TRBD1 (6 bases). The CDR3 is made up of 16 amino acids. Germline values: CDR1 SGHRS, CDR2 YFSETQ. The V gene lost 1 base and the J gene lost 4 bases, with 14 bases spanning the gap.

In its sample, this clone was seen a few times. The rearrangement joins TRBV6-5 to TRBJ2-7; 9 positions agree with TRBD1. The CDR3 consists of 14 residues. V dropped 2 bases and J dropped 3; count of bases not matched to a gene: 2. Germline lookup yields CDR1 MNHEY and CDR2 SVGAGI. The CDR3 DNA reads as TGTGCCAGCAGTTACCAGGACAGGGGCTACGAGCAGTACTTC. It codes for CASSYQDRGYEQYF.

DNA of the CDR3: TGTGCCAGCAGTCCGACACAGGGAAGTGTACCTTTCTTT. It encodes CASSPTQGSVPFF. J is TRBJ1-1 and V is TRBV7-6, with TRBD1 as a possible D gene (6 bases). Germline V gene sequence: CDR1 SGHVS, CDR2 FNYEAQ. This CDR3 contains 13 residues. V was pared by 6 bases and J by 12 bases, with 20 bases between.

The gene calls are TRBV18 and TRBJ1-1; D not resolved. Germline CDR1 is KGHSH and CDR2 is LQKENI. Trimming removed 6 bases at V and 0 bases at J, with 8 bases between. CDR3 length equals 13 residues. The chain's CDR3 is CASSTDLNTEAFF. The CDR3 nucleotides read TGTGCCAGCTCTACAGACCTGAACACTGAAGCTTTCTTT.

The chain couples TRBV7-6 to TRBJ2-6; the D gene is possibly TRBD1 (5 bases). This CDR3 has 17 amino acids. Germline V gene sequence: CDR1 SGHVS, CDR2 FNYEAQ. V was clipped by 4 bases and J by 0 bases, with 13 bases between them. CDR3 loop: CASSWAGKLSGANVLTF. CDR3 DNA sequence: TGTGCCAGCAGCTGGGCAGGGAAACTCTCTGGGGCCAACGTCCTGACTTTC.

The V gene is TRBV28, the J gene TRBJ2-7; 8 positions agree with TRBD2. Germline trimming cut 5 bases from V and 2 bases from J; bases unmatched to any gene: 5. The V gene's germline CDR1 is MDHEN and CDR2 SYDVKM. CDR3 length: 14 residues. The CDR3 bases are TGTGCCAGCAGTCGCGGACTAGCCCCCTACGAGCAGTACTTC. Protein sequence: CASSRGLAPYEQYF.

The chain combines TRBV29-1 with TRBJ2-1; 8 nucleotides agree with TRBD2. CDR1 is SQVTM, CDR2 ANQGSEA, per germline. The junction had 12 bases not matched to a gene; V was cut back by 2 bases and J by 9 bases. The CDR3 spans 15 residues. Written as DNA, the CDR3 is TGCAGCGTTGAATCCCTAGCGGGTCCCCTTGGTGAGCAGTTCTTC. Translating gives CSVESLAGPLGEQFF.

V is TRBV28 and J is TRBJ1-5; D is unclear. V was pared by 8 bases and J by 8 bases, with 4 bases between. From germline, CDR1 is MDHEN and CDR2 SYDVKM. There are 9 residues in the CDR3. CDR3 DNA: TGTGCCAGCTTTAAGCCCCAGCATTTT. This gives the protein CASFKPQHF.

Written as DNA, the CDR3 is TGTGCCAGCAGCCCCAGTAATCGGGACGAGCAGTACTTC. It yields the protein CASSPSNRDEQYF. The chain joins TRBV5-4 to TRBJ2-7, with D uncertain. The V end lost 4 bases, the J end lost 5 bases, and 13 bases lay between the germline ends. The length of the CDR3 is 13 residues. Per the germline V gene, CDR1 is SGHNT and CDR2 is YYREEE (reference sequence). Drawing the rest from reference TRBV5-4 and TRBJ2-7, the complete variable domain is ETGVTQSPTHLIKTRGQQVTLRCSSQSGHNTVSWYQQALGQGPQFIFQYYREEENGRGNFPPRFSGLQFPNYSSELNVNALELDDSALYLCASSPSNRDEQYFGPGTRLTVT.

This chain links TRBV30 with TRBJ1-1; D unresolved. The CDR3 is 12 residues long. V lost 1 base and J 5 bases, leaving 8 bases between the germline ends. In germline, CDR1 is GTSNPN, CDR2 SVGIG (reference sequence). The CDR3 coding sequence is TGTGCCTGGAGTGGGGGAGCGACTGAAGCTTTCTTT. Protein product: CAWSGGATEAFF.

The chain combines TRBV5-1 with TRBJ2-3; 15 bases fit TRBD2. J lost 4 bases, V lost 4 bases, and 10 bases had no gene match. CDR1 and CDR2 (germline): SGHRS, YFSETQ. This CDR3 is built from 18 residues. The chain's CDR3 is CASSKNTGLAGGADTQYF. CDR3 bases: TGCGCCAGCAGCAAAAATACGGGACTAGCGGGGGGTGCAGATACGCAGTATTTT.

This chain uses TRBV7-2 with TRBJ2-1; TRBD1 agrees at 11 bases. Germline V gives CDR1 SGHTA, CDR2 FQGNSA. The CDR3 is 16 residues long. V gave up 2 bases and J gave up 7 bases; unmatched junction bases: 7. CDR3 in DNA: TGTGCCAGCAGCTTATCTGGGACAGGGGGACTTAATGAGCAGTTCTTC. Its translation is CASSLSGTGGLNEQFF.

Here the CDR3 reads CASSFGQGSEQYF. CDR3 nucleotides: TGTGCCAGCAGCTTTGGACAGGGGTCCGAGCAGTACTTC. The chain has TRBV11-1 and TRBJ2-7; 9 bases agree with TRBD1. The CDR3 runs 13 residues. V gave up 3 bases and J gave up 6 bases; unmatched junction bases: 3. The germline V gene encodes CDR1 SGHAT and CDR2 FQDESV (reference sequence).

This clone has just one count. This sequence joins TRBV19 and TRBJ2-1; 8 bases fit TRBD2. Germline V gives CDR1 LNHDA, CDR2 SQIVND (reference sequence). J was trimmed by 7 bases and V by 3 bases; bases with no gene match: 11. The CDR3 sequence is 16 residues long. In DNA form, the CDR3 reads TGTGCCAGTAGTATCGGGACGGGAGGGCCAACAAATGAGCAGTTCTTC. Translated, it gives CASSIGTGGPTNEQFF.

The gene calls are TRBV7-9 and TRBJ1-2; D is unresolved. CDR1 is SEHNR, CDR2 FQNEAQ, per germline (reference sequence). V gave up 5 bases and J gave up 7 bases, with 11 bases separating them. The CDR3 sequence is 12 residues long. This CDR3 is CASSPGSPGYTF. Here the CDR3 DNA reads TGTGCCAGCAGCCCCGGGAGCCCTGGCTACACCTTC.

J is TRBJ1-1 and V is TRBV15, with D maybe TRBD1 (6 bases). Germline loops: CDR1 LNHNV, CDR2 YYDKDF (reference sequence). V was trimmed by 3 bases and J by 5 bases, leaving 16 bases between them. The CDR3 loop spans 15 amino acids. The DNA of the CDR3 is TGTGCCACCAGCAGGCCTTCAGGGGCGGGTACTGAAGCTTTCTTT. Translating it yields CATSRPSGAGTEAFF.

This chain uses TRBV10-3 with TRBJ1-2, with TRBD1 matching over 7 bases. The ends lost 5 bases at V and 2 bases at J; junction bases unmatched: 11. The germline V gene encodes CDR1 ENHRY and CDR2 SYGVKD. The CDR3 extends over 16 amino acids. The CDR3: CAISWTGGGTNYGYTF. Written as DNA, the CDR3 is TGTGCCATCAGTTGGACCGGAGGGGGCACCAACTATGGCTACACCTTC.

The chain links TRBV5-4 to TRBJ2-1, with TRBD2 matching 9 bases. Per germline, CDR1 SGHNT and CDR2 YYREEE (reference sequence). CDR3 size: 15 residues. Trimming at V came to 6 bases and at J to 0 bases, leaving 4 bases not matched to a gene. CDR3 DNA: TGTGCCAGCAATTCAGCGGGAGGCTCCTACAATGAGCAGTTCTTC. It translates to CASNSAGGSYNEQFF.

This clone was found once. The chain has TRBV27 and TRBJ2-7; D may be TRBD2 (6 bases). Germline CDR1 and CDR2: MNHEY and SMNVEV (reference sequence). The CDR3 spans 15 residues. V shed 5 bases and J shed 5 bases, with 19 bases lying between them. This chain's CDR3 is CASSPVWSGEDEQYF. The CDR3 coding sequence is TGTGCCAGCAGTCCCGTATGGTCCGGGGAGGACGAGCAGTACTTC.

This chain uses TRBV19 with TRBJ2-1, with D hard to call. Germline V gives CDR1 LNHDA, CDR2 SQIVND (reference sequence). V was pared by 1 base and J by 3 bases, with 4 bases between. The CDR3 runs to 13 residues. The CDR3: CASSIALYNEQFF. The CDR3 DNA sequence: TGTGCCAGTAGTATAGCCCTCTACAATGAGCAGTTCTTC.

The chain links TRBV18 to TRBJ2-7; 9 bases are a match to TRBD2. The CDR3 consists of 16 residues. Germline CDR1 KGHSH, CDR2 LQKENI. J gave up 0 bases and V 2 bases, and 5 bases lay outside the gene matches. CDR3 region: CASSPVASGNSYEQYF. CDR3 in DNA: TGTGCCAGCTCACCAGTGGCTAGCGGGAACTCCTACGAGCAGTACTTC.

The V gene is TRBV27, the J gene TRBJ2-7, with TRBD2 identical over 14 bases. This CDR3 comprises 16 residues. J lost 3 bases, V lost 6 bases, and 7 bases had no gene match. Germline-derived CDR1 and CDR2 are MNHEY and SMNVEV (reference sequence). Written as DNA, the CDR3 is TGTGCCAGCAGGCCGGGACTAGCGGGAGACCACTACGAGCAGTACTTC. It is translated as CASRPGLAGDHYEQYF.

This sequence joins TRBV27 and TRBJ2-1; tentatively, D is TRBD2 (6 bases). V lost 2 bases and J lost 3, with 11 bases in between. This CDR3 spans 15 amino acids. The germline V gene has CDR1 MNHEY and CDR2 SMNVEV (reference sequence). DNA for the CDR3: TGTGCCAGCAGTTTAGATGCGGGGCTCTACAATGAGCAGTTCTTC. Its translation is CASSLDAGLYNEQFF.

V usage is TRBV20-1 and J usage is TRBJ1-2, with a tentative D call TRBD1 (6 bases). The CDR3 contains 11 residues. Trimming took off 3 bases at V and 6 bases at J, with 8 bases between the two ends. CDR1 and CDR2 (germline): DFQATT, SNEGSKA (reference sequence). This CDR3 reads CSARYRDGYTF. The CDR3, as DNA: TGCAGTGCTAGGTACAGGGATGGCTACACCTTC.

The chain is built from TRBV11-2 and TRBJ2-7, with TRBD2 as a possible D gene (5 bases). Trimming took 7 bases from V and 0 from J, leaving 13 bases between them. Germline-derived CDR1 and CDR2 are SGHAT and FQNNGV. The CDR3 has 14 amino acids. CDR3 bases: TGTGCCAGCACGCTTAGCGCCGACTCCTACGAGCAGTACTTC. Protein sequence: CASTLSADSYEQYF.

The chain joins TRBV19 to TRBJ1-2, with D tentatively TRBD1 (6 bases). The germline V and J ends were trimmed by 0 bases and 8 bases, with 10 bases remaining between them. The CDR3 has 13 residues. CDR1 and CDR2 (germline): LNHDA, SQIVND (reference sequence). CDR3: CASSIETGSGYTF. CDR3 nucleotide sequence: TGTGCCAGTAGTATAGAAACAGGGAGCGGCTACACCTTC.